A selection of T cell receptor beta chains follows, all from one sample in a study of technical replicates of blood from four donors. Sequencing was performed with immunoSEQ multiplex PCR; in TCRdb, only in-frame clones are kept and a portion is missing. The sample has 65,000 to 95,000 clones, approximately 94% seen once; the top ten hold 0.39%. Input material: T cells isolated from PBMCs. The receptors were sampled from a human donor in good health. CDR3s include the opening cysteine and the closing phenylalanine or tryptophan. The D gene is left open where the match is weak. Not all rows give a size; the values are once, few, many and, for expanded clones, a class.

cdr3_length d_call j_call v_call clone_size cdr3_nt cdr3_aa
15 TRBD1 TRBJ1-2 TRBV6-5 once TGTGCCAGCAGGACCTCCGGGACAGGGCACTATGGCTACACCTTC CASRTSGTGHYGYTF
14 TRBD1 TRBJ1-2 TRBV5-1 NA TGCGCCAGCAGCTTGGCCGGACAGGCTTATGGCTACACCTTC CASSLAGQAYGYTF
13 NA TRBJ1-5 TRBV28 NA TGTGCCAGCAGTTTACAGGGCAATCAGCCCCAGCATTTT CASSLQGNQPQHF
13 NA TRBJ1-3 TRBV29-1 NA TGCAGCGTCGGACAGTCGTCTGGAAACACCATATATTTT CSVGQSSGNTIYF
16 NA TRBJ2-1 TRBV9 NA TGTGCCAGCAGCCCAAGTCTCAGCGGGCTCTACAATGAGCAGTTCTTC CASSPSLSGLYNEQFF
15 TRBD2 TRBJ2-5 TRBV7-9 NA TGTGCCAGCAGCTATCTAGCGGGAGGTCCTGAGACCCAGTACTTC CASSYLAGGPETQYF
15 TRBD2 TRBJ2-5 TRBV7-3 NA TGTGCCAGCAGCCCAGGACTAGCGGACCAAGAGACCCAGTACTTC CASSPGLADQETQYF
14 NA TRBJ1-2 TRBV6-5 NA TGTGCCAGCAGTTACTCGGGGGCGGACTATGGCTACACCTTC CASSYSGADYGYTF
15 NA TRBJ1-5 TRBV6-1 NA TGTGCCAGCAGTAGCAGAGACAGACAATATCAGCCCCAGCATTTT CASSSRDRQYQPQHF
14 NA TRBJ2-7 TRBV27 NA TGTGCCAGCAGTCACGGACAAGTTCACTACGAGCAGTACTTC CASSHGQVHYEQYF
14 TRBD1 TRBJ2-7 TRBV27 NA TGTGCCAGCAGTTTAGGGGGACAGATTTACGAGCAGTACTTC CASSLGGQIYEQYF
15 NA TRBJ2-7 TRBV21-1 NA TGTGCCAGCAGCAAAGTGCTGACACAGTCCTACGAGCAGTACTTC CASSKVLTQSYEQYF
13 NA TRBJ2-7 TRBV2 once TGTGCCAGCAGTGTTGCGAAATCCTACGAGCAGTACTTC CASSVAKSYEQYF
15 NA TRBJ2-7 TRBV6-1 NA TGTGCCAGCAGTGTCACGGGACTTATAACCTACGAGCAGTACTTC CASSVTGLITYEQYF
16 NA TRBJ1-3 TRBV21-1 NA TGTGCCAGCAGCACGTTGGACAACAGCTCTGGAAACACCATATATTTT CASSTLDNSSGNTIYF
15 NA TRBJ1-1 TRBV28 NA TGTGCCAGCAGTTCCCACAGGGAGGGAAACACTGAAGCTTTCTTT CASSSHREGNTEAFF
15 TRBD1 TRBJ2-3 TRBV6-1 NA TGTGCCAGCAGTATCCGGGACAGGGGGCTAGATACGCAGTATTTT CASSIRDRGLDTQYF
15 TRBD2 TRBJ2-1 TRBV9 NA TGTGCCAGCAGCGTAAGCGGGGGCTCCTACAATGAGCAGTTCTTC CASSVSGGSYNEQFF
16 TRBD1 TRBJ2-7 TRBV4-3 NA TGCGCCAGCAGCCAGATACAGGGGGCATTATCCTACGAGCAGTACTTC CASSQIQGALSYEQYF
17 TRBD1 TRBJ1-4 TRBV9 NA TGTGCCAGCAGCGTAGCCGACAGGGAATTATCTAATGAAAAACTGTTTTTT CASSVADRELSNEKLFF
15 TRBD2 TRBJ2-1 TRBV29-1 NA TGCAGCGTTGTTCCACTAGCGGCACCCTACAATGAGCAGTTCTTC CSVVPLAAPYNEQFF
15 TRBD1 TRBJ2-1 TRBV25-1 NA TGTGCCAGCACCCCGGGACAGGGGTACTACAATGAGCAGTTCTTC CASTPGQGYYNEQFF
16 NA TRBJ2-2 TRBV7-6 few TGTGCCAGCAACCCTGGGGGCGGGAGCAACACCGGGGAGCTGTTTTTT CASNPGGGSNTGELFF
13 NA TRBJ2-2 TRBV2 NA TGTGCCAGCAGTGAAGCAGAGCCCGGGGAGCTGTTTTTT CASSEAEPGELFF
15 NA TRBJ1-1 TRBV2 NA TGTGCCAGCAGTATGGACACCTCGGGGGGGACTGAAGCTTTCTTT CASSMDTSGGTEAFF
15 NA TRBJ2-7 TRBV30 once TGTGCCTGGAGTGTATCGGGTCGGGGCTCCTACGAGCAGTACTTC CAWSVSGRGSYEQYF
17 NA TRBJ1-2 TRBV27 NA TGTGCCAGCAGTTTATATCCCGTAGGACAGTTGGGCTATGGCTACACCTTC CASSLYPVGQLGYGYTF
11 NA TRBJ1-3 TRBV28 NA TGTGCCAGCAGGGACCGGAGGGTCATATATTTT CASRDRRVIYF
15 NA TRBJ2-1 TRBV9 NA TGTGCCAGCAGCGTAGGTGGGGCCTCCTACAATGAGCAGTTCTTC CASSVGGASYNEQFF
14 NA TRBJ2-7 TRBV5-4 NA TGTGCCAGCAGCTTTGGTTCCGGTACCTACGAGCAGTACTTC CASSFGSGTYEQYF
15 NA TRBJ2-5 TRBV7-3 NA TGTGCCAGCCAGCATGGGGCAGATGTGATAAAGACCCAGTACTTC CASQHGADVIKTQYF
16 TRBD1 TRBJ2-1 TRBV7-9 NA TGTGCCAGCAGCTCCGGACAGGGGGCGGGGTACAATGAGCAGTTCTTC CASSSGQGAGYNEQFF
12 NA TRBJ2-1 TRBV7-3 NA TGTGCCAGCAGCTTAGTGGGGCATGAGCAGTTCTTC CASSLVGHEQFF
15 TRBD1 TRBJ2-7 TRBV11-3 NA TGTGCCAGCAGCTGGGGAGCGGGACAGGGGTACGAGCAGTACTTC CASSWGAGQGYEQYF
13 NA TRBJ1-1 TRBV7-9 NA TGTGCCAGCAGATACGGAGGGGACACTGAAGCTTTCTTT CASRYGGDTEAFF
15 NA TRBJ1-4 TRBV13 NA TGTGCCAGCAGCTCGTTAGGGGCGGGATATGAAAAACTGTTTTTT CASSSLGAGYEKLFF
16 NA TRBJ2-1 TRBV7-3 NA TGTGCCAGCAGCCCTATCCCGGACTATTCCTACAATGAGCAGTTCTTC CASSPIPDYSYNEQFF
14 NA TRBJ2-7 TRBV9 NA TGTGCCAGCAGCGTAGATCCAGGAATCTACGAGCAGTACTTC CASSVDPGIYEQYF
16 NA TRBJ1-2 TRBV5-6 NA TGTGCCAGCAGCTTGGGATCAGGGGCCTACGGCTATGGCTACACCTTC CASSLGSGAYGYGYTF
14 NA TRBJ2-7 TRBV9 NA TGTGCCAGCAGCGTGGGACACCGTTTATACGAGCAGTACTTC CASSVGHRLYEQYF
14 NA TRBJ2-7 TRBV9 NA TGTGCCAGCAGCCTCTTCGAGGGCCCCTACGAGCAGTACTTC CASSLFEGPYEQYF
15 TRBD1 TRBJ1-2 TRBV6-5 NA TGTGCCAGCAGTGCGCTCAGGGGGTCTAACTATGGCTACACCTTC CASSALRGSNYGYTF
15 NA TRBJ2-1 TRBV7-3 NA TGTGCCAGCAGCATAGCGGTTGGTTTTAGCAATGAGCAGTTCTTC CASSIAVGFSNEQFF
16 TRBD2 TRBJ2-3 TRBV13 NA TGTGCCAGCAGCTTAGAAGCGGGAGGGGGCACAGATACGCAGTATTTT CASSLEAGGGTDTQYF
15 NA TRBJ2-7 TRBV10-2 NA TGCGCCAGCGGGGCGACGGGTAATAGGGGGGGGTGGCAGTACTTC CASGATGNRGGWQYF
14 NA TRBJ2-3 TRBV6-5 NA TGTGCCAGCAGTTACTACGGGATAGCAGATACGCAGTATTTT CASSYYGIADTQYF
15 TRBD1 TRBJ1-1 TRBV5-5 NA TGTGCCAGCAGCCCCAAGCAGGGGGTGTCTACTGAAGCTTTCTTT CASSPKQGVSTEAFF
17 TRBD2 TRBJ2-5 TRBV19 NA TGTGCCAGTAGTAGGCTAGCGGGAGCAAGTCCCCAAGAGACCCAGTACTTC CASSRLAGASPQETQYF
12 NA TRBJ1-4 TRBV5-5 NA TGTGCCAGCAGCTGGGCTGGGGAAAAACTGTTTTTT CASSWAGEKLFF
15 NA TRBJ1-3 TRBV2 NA TGTGCCAGCAGTGAGGGAGTTAGAGTTGGAAACACCATATATTTT CASSEGVRVGNTIYF
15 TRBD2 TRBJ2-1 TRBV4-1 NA TGCGCCAGCAGCCTAATAGCGACTAGCGGTAATGAGCAGTTCTTC CASSLIATSGNEQFF
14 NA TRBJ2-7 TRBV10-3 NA TGTGCCATCAGTGAGTCAACAGGGACCTACGAGCAGTACTTC CAISESTGTYEQYF
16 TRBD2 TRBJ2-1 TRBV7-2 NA TGTGCCAGCAGCCGGAACGCGGGAGTAAACTACAATGAGCAGTTCTTC CASSRNAGVNYNEQFF
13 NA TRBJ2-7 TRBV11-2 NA TGTGCCAGCAGCTTAGAACCTAACTACGAGCAGTACTTC CASSLEPNYEQYF
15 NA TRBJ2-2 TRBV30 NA TGTGCCTGGACCCCAATGGGCCAATACACCGGGGAGCTGTTTTTT CAWTPMGQYTGELFF
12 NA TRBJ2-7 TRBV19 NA TGTGCCAGTTCAGACAGAGCCTACGAGCAGTACTTC CASSDRAYEQYF
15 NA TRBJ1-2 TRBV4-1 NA TGCGCCAGCAGGGTTTATGGGGGCGCGGTAGGTGGCTACACCTTC CASRVYGGAVGGYTF
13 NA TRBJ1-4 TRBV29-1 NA TGCAGCGTCGTGGGCCAAACGAATGAAAAACTGTTTTTT CSVVGQTNEKLFF
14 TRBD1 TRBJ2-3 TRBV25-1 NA TGTGCCAGCGGGACAGGGGGCGGAGAGGAAACGCAGTATTTT CASGTGGGEETQYF
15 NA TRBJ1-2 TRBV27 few TGTGCCAGCACCCAAAGGGTAGAGGGCCTCTATGGCTACACCTTC CASTQRVEGLYGYTF